This T cell receptor beta chain was profiled in a study of cytomegalovirus exposure and HLA in healthy donors (TCRdb year 2017). With respect to the entire study: In an earlier analysis of approximately 640 of the donors, under 300 Gb of sequence data and 95 million to 130 million unique TCR beta sequences from about 179 million T cells were reported. An early release that covered roughly 600 HLA-typed donors contained about 300 gigabases of sequencing data and approximately 85 million unique TCR sequences. Of the roughly 390 genotyped donors, about 84% fell in the genetic ancestry cluster associated with self-reported Caucasian donors. The aim of the study was to test whether cataloging public T cell receptors could identify signatures of past pathogen exposure. The T cell repertoires of some 670 subjects were profiled by immunosequencing and related to cytomegalovirus serostatus. In addition to the first cohort of around 670 subjects, a separate validation cohort of approximately 130 different subjects was used. High-throughput TCR immunosequencing, statistical association of individual TCRs with disease status, and machine learning were combined to predict cytomegalovirus infection status. In a later analysis, previously published TCR beta repertoires from about 640 donors were re-analyzed and high-resolution HLA genotyping was added so that TCR occurrence patterns could be studied. Rather than drawing on any new phenotypic data, the later analysis identified candidate immune exposures from TCR beta sequences and the way those sequences occurred across donors. To decide whether each TCR beta V gene segment behaved as functional or pseudogenic, an earlier analysis of some 600 of the donors relied on high-throughput TCR beta sequencing. Alongside the repertoire data, information on donor age, sex, ethnicity and CMV serostatus was compiled. In a later genetic analysis, genome-wide SNP genotypes for about 55% of the 666 donors were used, and that subset was treated as a discovery cohort. All discovery cohort repertoires had been generated on a single sequencing platform. Class I and class II HLA loci were covered by the typing at four-digit resolution. Typing coverage differed by locus: A, B, C, DRB1 and DQB1 were typed in roughly 620-640 donors, DQA1 in about 500, DPA1 in around 580, and DPB1 in 400 to 490. Four or five DR-DQ haplotypes were handled as single units for association and clustering because linkage in the cohort was strong. Among about 410 genotyped donors of the cohort, an average of approximately 200,000 unique TCR beta nucleotide sequences was sequenced per donor, of which about 19% were non-productive.

Unmatched junction bases come to 11, with V trimmed by 2 bases and J by 7 bases. Based on the germline V gene, the CDR1 and CDR2 sequences are SGHRS and YFSETQ. The CDR3, cysteine through phenylalanine, is 16 amino acids long. Only the CDR3 portion is preserved as DNA: 48 bases, with reading frame beginning at the first base. The cohort comprised under 700 healthy bone marrow donors. All cohort members were sampled while nominally healthy, although unrecorded immune exposures were likely present. The donor tested CMV seronegative and was one of the 352 seronegative cohort members. Every donor gave a peripheral blood sample, and the peripheral blood mononuclear cells from that sample were used for TCR beta sequencing. Genomic DNA was extracted from the blood cell samples with the Qiagen DNeasy Blood Extraction Kit. Library prep was done by the immunoSEQ multiplex PCR assay. For the multiplex PCR, a mixture combining 60 forward primers for TCR Vbeta segments and 13 reverse primers for TCR Jbeta segments was used. Amplification of the CDR3 region of rearranged TCR beta genes was performed with a multiplex PCR assay on genomic DNA. On the Illumina HiSeq System, the amplified TCR beta libraries were sequenced as 87-base-pair reads. In the source study's methods: In a later analysis, tens of millions of unique TCR beta chains were counted across the 650 to 750 repertoires, and some 10 million of these chains were shared by at least two donors. Raw reads were error-corrected and collapsed into unique sequences with a nearest-neighbor algorithm that merged closely related sequences to remove PCR and sequencing errors. To assign V, D and J gene segments, CDR3 sequences were aligned to IMGT reference sequences. For a sequence to be retained, a match of at least six nucleotides to both a V gene segment and a J gene segment was required. A rearrangement was called productive if the CDR3 had no stop codons and remained in frame with V and J, and every other rearrangement was called non-productive. Following IMGT convention, CDR3 was defined as the stretch from the second conserved V-encoded cysteine to the conserved J-encoded phenylalanine. Sequences without an unambiguous match to a single V gene segment were excluded from the earlier analysis of 450 to 650 of the donors. In an earlier analysis of almost 600 of the donors, a V segment was called functional when productive rearrangements were above 56.7%, and segregating when the standard deviation between donors exceeded 5%. A statistical classification framework was developed to diagnose cytomegalovirus status using the catalog of TCR beta chain sequences. In a later analysis, TCR nucleotide sequences were compared against IMGT/GENE-DB human TR gene sequences so that V and J genes could be assigned. The TCRdist pipeline was used in a later analysis to assign CDR3 sequences and most-parsimonious VDJ recombination scenarios. In a later analysis, each TCR beta chain was defined by its CDR3 amino acid sequence together with its V-gene family, and reads without a unique V-gene family were excluded. To address suspected cross-contamination and a sequencing artifact, a later analysis removed over 500 highly shared, low-generation-probability nucleotide sequences. In a later analysis, a clonal expansion index for each public chain was calculated from normalized within-repertoire ranks of inferred template counts. Generation probabilities in a later analysis came from a VDJ recombination model fitted to out-of-frame rearrangements, and those results were checked against IGoR. In a later analysis, TCR-TCR, TCR-HLA and TCR-CMV co-occurrence was scored with hypergeometric tests, and a repertoire-size bias correction was applied to TCR pairs. In a later analysis, false discovery rates were estimated by permuting HLA or CMV assignments 20 times. A later analysis grouped co-occurring TCRs with DBSCAN, adding TCRdist sequence similarity when clustering within HLA-allele-positive subsets. Repertoires with fewer than 30,000 or more than 120,000 public chains were left out of co-occurrence clustering, as were a handful of repertoires with anomalous nucleotide sharing. The source is immuneACCESS, and TCRdb retained only in-frame sequences with V and J called. Part of the clones is not carried over; for the studies checked, unresolved V genes explain less than half of this, and the remainder is unexplained. The D gene and trimming were derived from the DNA, and the V and J assignments and clone size from that table. The sample data list around 220,000 clones, and 60% to 85% of these were observed just once. Around 16% of the sample comes from the top ten.

The research as a whole found: According to a later analysis, most CMV-associated TCR beta chains appeared to be HLA-restricted, and the HLA associations seemed to be driven largely by CMV exposure. In a later analysis, HLA-associated TCR beta chains were found to be more clonally expanded and to have lower generation probabilities than equally common non-associated chains. Cytomegalovirus status was reported to be diagnosed by the classifier with high specificity and sensitivity in both the original and validation cohorts. In the study, approximately 160 TCR beta chains were listed as associated with cytomegalovirus. The authors suggested that the approach could potentially be generalized to other disease states and immunological phenotypes. This cohort had only TCR beta chains sequenced, and the lack of alpha or paired-chain data limited which features could be detected. V-gene and J-gene trimming of TCR beta chains was associated with a missense DCLRE1C variant in a later genetic analysis, and the association was replicated in an independent cohort. Because the 87-base-pair reads could not distinguish some IMGT-functional V segments, including TRBV6-2 and TRBV6-3, those segments were excluded. According to a later genetic analysis, donors in an Asian-associated ancestry cluster had fewer N-insertions in productive TCRs than the roughly 700-donor mean. Because some donors lacked HLA typing at each locus, the association tests relied only on the typed subset. A group of highly shared sequence variants was considered likely to be a technical artifact of the sequencing pipeline. In an earlier analysis of approximately 590 of the donors, most TCR beta V segments appeared in productive rearrangements about 87% or about 30% of the time, broadly matching IMGT annotations. The only immune exposure information available for the cohort was CMV serostatus. Linkage disequilibrium might explain the correlated functional status among segregating V segments, but an unknown experimental factor could not be ruled out. According to a later analysis, TCR association rates differed among HLA loci, with DRB1 alleles showing the most associated TCRs and HLA-C alleles showing the fewest. A later analysis associated 16,951 TCR beta sequences with specific HLA alleles at a false discovery rate of 0.05. Because counts were too low, roughly 17 rarely observed V segments, including chromosome 9 orphons, were left out of the earlier analysis of several hundred of the donors. Most TCR sequences were observed very rarely across donors, whereas some public TCRs were present in many individuals. Assigning TCR associations to individual alleles was difficult when HLA alleles, especially DR and DQ, strongly co-occurred. According to a later analysis, parvovirus B19, influenza, CMV and Epstein-Barr virus appeared linked to several top co-occurrence clusters. A further reported finding was that TCR beta sequences accurately predicted the HLA-A and HLA-B alleles for most subjects in the first cohort. Three of the identified cytomegalovirus-associated TCR beta chains were confirmed in vitro to be specific for cytomegalovirus antigens. Roughly uniform sequencing depth across donors was assumed in presence/absence analyses, although this assumption may not hold.

Of note for this clone: Which antigen it targets is not known. Within one base of it there is no much larger clone, and no base qualities were kept.

The sample comprised PBMCs. The TCR originated in a middle-aged man in good health and CMV-seronegative. Recombination joined TRBV5-1 with TRBJ2-1, with TRBD2 identical over 8 junction bases. The CDR3 sequence is CASSLSRGLDTNEQFF. The DNA sequence is given as TGCGCCAGCAGCTTATCCAGGGGACTAGACACAAATGAGCAGTTCTTC.